Listed below are T cell receptor beta chains from one sample, sequenced in a study of T cells in Graves' hyperthyroidism and ophthalmopathy. Using its own MiXCR run on the multiplex PCR reads, TCRdb lists one record per CDR3 protein. Of a few hundred thousand distinct CDR3 sequences listed, around 20% are singletons. Sequenced sample: blood. The source is a young man with Graves' ophthalmopathy. Each CDR3 is given with its conserved first and last residue. The D gene is left open where the match is weak. Some rows mark clone size as missing; the rest say once, few, many or name a class of expanded clone.

abundance | d_gene | j_gene | v_gene | CDR3aa | CDR3nt
many | TRBD1 | TRBJ2-2 | TRBV5-6 | CASSFGTVNTGELFF | TGTGCCAGCAGCTTCGGGACAGTAAACACCGGGGAGCTGTTTTTT
few | NA | TRBJ1-5 | TRBV20-1 | CSARDPGSGQPQHF | TGCAGTGCTAGAGATCCCGGGAGCGGTCAGCCCCAGCATTTT
many | NA | TRBJ1-2 | TRBV2 | CASSGVENYGYTF | TGTGCCAGCAGTGGGGTCGAAAACTATGGCTACACCTTC
many | NA | TRBJ1-5 | TRBV7-8 | CASSLGGGGGARFQPQHF | TGTGCCAGCAGCTTAGGGGGGGGTGGGGGCGCAAGGTTCCAGCCCCAGCATTTT
NA | NA | TRBJ2-6 | TRBV6-5 | CASSYQSGANVLTF | TGTGCCAGCAGTTATCAGAGTGGGGCCAACGTCCTGACTTTC
many | NA | TRBJ1-1 | TRBV13 | CASSLWRATEAFF | TGTGCCAGCAGCTTATGGAGGGCTACTGAAGCTTTCTTT
many | NA | TRBJ1-1 | TRBV12-3/TRBV12-4 | CASSPGPSTEAFF | TGTGCCAGCAGTCCAGGGCCGTCCACTGAAGCTTTCTTT
many | NA | TRBJ2-3 | TRBV2 | CASSGPGGATDTQYF | TGTGCCAGCAGTGGCCCTGGGGGGGCCACAGATACGCAGTATTTT
many | NA | TRBJ2-3 | TRBV7-8 | CASRTMGGTDTQYF | TGTGCCAGCAGGACAATGGGAGGCACAGATACGCAGTATTTT
NA | TRBD2 | TRBJ2-1 | TRBV7-8 | CASSLVSGGVWNEQFF | TGTGCCAGCAGCTTAGTGAGCGGGGGGGTTTGGAATGAGCAGTTCTTC
NA | NA | TRBJ1-1 | TRBV9 | CASSVEKLNTEAFF | TGTGCCAGCAGCGTAGAAAAGCTTAACACTGAAGCTTTCTTT
NA | NA | TRBJ1-1 | TRBV28 | CASSLWPDTEAFF | TGTGCCAGCAGTTTATGGCCAGACACTGAAGCTTTCTTT
NA | TRBD1 | TRBJ1-2 | TRBV7-9 | CASSSDPGQGTGYTF | TGTGCCAGCAGCTCGGACCCGGGACAGGGTACTGGCTACACCTTC
many | NA | TRBJ2-5 | TRBV7-3 | CASSLNEGRETQYF | TGTGCCAGCAGCTTAAATGAGGGCCGGGAGACCCAGTACTTC
few | NA | TRBJ2-5 | TRBV29-1 | CSVAPGQIQETQYF | TGCAGCGTTGCCCCCGGACAAATCCAAGAGACCCAGTACTTC
NA | TRBD1 | TRBJ1-2 | TRBV6-1 | CASSNRQGATGGYTF | TGTGCCAGCAGTAACAGACAGGGGGCAACCGGTGGCTACACCTTC
many | NA | TRBJ1-6 | TRBV3-1 | CASSLRALPSLHF | TGTGCCAGCAGCCTACGGGCCCTACCGTCCCTCCACTTT
many | NA | TRBJ1-2 | TRBV3-1 | CASSLHLSVGYTF | TGTGCCAGCAGCCTGCACCTTTCGGTTGGCTACACCTTC